Listed below are T cell receptor beta chains from one sample, sequenced in a study of T cell repertoires in cytomegalovirus infection. TCRdb reanalysed the reads using MiXCR and keeps one entry per CDR3 protein. The table includes about 260,000 distinct CDR3 sequences, around 13% detected once. The material sequenced was PBMCs. Source of these receptors: a human donor in good health (CMV status not recorded). Some clones in this sample may be carry-over from other donors' samples. CDR3s include the opening cysteine and the closing phenylalanine or tryptophan. Each record gives: J gene, D gene, V gene, clone size, CDR3 DNA, CDR3 protein. The D gene is left open where the match is weak. Not all rows give a size; the values are once, few, many and, for expanded clones, a class.

J: TRBJ2-5; D: TRBD2; V: TRBV6-2/TRBV6-3; size: few; DNA: TGTGCCAGCAGTTACGGGGTAGCGGGAGGGAGATCTCAAGAGACCCAGTACTTC; CDR3: CASSYGVAGGRSQETQYF
J: TRBJ2-5; D: .; V: TRBV20-1; size: .; DNA: TGCAGTGCTAGAGATCATCAGGGCCAAGAGACCCAGTACTTC; CDR3: CSARDHQGQETQYF
J: TRBJ2-7; D: TRBD2; V: TRBV28; size: many; DNA: TGTGCCAGCAGCCCTCTCGGGACTACCCGATACGAGCAGTACTTC; CDR3: CASSPLGTTRYEQYF
J: TRBJ1-1; D: TRBD1; V: TRBV10-3; size: .; DNA: TGTGCCTCCCGACAGGGGCAGAACACTGAAGCTTTCTTT; CDR3: CASRQGQNTEAFF
J: TRBJ1-3; D: TRBD1; V: TRBV20-1; size: few; DNA: TGCAGTGCTGTGAACAGGGGCCGAAACACCATATATTTT; CDR3: CSAVNRGRNTIYF
J: TRBJ2-1; D: TRBD2; V: TRBV20-1; size: .; DNA: TGCACTCCCCTAGCTAGCGGGAGGGGAAAGGATGAGCAGTTCTTC; CDR3: CTPLASGRGKDEQFF
J: TRBJ1-1; D: .; V: TRBV2; size: .; DNA: TGTGCCAGCAGGCCAGGACAGCCTCCGCTTGAAGCTTTCTTT; CDR3: CASRPGQPPLEAFF
J: TRBJ2-6; D: TRBD2; V: TRBV12-3/TRBV12-4; size: .; DNA: TGTGCCAGCAGTTTGGGGGGGGGAACCAACGTCCTGACTTTC; CDR3: CASSLGGGTNVLTF
J: TRBJ1-4; D: .; V: TRBV15; size: many; DNA: TGTGCCACCAGCTTTCGGATGGAAACTAATGAAAAACTGTTTTTT; CDR3: CATSFRMETNEKLFF
J: TRBJ2-1; D: TRBD2; V: TRBV10-2; size: many; DNA: TGCGCCAGCCGAAGCGGGGGGGCAGGAAATGAGCAGTTCTTC; CDR3: CASRSGGAGNEQFF
J: TRBJ2-1; D: TRBD2; V: TRBV20-1; size: .; DNA: TGCAGTGTTGCGGGAGCGTCCAATGAGCAGTTCTTC; CDR3: CSVAGASNEQFF
J: TRBJ2-3; D: .; V: TRBV29-1; size: few; DNA: TGCAGCGTTACTACCGGGACAGATACGCAGTATTTT; CDR3: CSVTTGTDTQYF
J: TRBJ2-1; D: TRBD2; V: TRBV6-6; size: .; DNA: TGTGCCAGCAGTTACCGAATAGCGGGTGACAATGAGCAGTTCTTC; CDR3: CASSYRIAGDNEQFF
J: TRBJ2-1; D: .; V: TRBV28; size: .; DNA: TGTGCCAGCACCAGAAGACAAACGAACAATGAGCAGTTCTTC; CDR3: CASTRRQTNNEQFF
J: TRBJ2-7; D: TRBD2; V: TRBV25-1; size: .; DNA: TGTGCCAGCAGTGCCCGACTAGCGGGGTCCTACGAGCAGTACTTC; CDR3: CASSARLAGSYEQYF
J: TRBJ1-4; D: .; V: TRBV5-8; size: many; DNA: TGTGCCAGCAACTTCGGGGGTAAGGGCGAAAAACTGTTTTTT; CDR3: CASNFGGKGEKLFF
J: TRBJ2-1; D: TRBD2; V: TRBV7-2; size: many; DNA: TGTGCCAGCAGCTCACGGCGGGGGGAGGGTGAGCAGTTCTTC; CDR3: CASSSRRGEGEQFF
J: TRBJ2-7; D: .; V: TRBV29-1; size: .; DNA: TGCAGCGTTGGCGGTGGGAAGTCCTACGAGCAGTACTTC; CDR3: CSVGGGKSYEQYF
J: TRBJ2-1; D: TRBD2; V: TRBV6-2/TRBV6-3; size: few; DNA: TGTGCCAGCAGTAACAGCGGGAGCTTCTATGAGCAGTTCTTC; CDR3: CASSNSGSFYEQFF
J: TRBJ1-3; D: .; V: TRBV2; size: few; DNA: TGTGCCAGCAGTCACCCGGGGCAGGCCTCTGGAAACACCATATATTTT; CDR3: CASSHPGQASGNTIYF
J: TRBJ2-3; D: TRBD2; V: TRBV5-4; size: .; DNA: TGTGCCAGCAGATCGGGACTAGCGGCTAGCACAGATACGCAGTATTTT; CDR3: CASRSGLAASTDTQYF
J: TRBJ1-6; D: .; V: TRBV7-3; size: many; DNA: TGTGCCAGCAGCCCGGTACCCCTCCACTTT; CDR3: CASSPVPLHF
J: TRBJ2-1; D: TRBD2; V: TRBV12-3/TRBV12-4; size: few; DNA: TGTGCCAGCAGTCCCAGACTAGCGGGACCAAATGAGCAGTTCTTC; CDR3: CASSPRLAGPNEQFF
J: TRBJ2-1; D: TRBD2; V: TRBV20-1; size: few; DNA: TGCAGTGCTAGAGTCTCTAGCGGGAGTCTCAGGTCCTACAATGAGCAGTTCTTC; CDR3: CSARVSSGSLRSYNEQFF
J: TRBJ2-2; D: TRBD2; V: TRBV18; size: many; DNA: TGTGCCAGCTCACTGCTCCTAGCGGGAGGTTCCAACACCGGGGAGCTGTTTTTT; CDR3: CASSLLLAGGSNTGELFF
J: TRBJ2-5; D: TRBD2; V: TRBV27; size: .; DNA: TGTGCCAGCAGTTCTAGCGGTAGTGAGACCCAGTACTTC; CDR3: CASSSSGSETQYF
J: TRBJ1-4; D: .; V: TRBV12-3/TRBV12-4; size: .; DNA: TGTGCCAGCAGCTTGGACAGACATGAAAAACTGTTTTTT; CDR3: CASSLDRHEKLFF